This section outlines one T cell receptor (beta chain) sequence together with its context. This specimen comes from a study of T cell changes during pregnancy in multiple sclerosis. Profiled with immunoSEQ multiplex PCR; TCRdb holds only in-frame clones, not every one. The sample has 70,000 to 95,000 clones, 94% seen once. CDR1 and CDR2 (germline): SGHTA, FQGNSA. The CDR3 is made up of 11 amino acids. The ends were cut back, 5 bases at V and 9 bases at J, with 9 bases in the middle. V and J are TRBV7-2 and TRBJ2-3; D is perhaps TRBD2 (6 bases). This material consisted of peripheral blood, taken after pregnancy. The clonotype comes from a female donor in good health, enrolled as a control in a pregnancy study. CDR3 protein: CASSPTSTQYF. CDR3 sequence (DNA): TGTGCCAGCAGCCCTACTAGCACGCAGTATTTT.